The 32 T cell receptor beta chains in this list originate from one sample, sequenced in a study of STAT5B mutations in CD4+ large granular lymphocyte leukemia. Profiling relied on immunoSEQ multiplex PCR, and the TCRdb table lists in-frame clones only, not all of them. The table shows approximately 32,000 clones, with approximately 90% occurring only once. The sequenced sample was CD4+ T cells from blood buffy coats. The source of these receptors is a human donor in good health.

The rearrangement uses TRBV9 and TRBJ2-7, with D unclear. Germline values: CDR1 SGDLS, CDR2 YYNGEE. This CDR3 has 13 amino acids. V lost 2 bases and J 7 bases, leaving 13 bases between the germline ends. The CDR3 sequence: CASSVDPMREQYF. For the CDR3, the DNA is TGTGCCAGCAGCGTGGACCCAATGCGGGAGCAGTACTTC.

This chain uses TRBV5-4 with TRBJ2-1, with D perhaps TRBD2 (6 bases). The CDR3 runs 16 residues. The germline V gene has CDR1 SGHNT and CDR2 YYREEE (reference sequence). The V and J ends lost 1 base and 1 base respectively, with 12 bases between them. This chain's CDR3 is CASSLNGGKSYNEQFF. The CDR3 coding sequence is TGTGCCAGCAGCTTGAATGGCGGGAAATCCTACAATGAGCAGTTCTTC.

V gene TRBV11-2 combines with J gene TRBJ1-2; D is perhaps TRBD1 (5 bases). The CDR3 has 15 amino acids. Germline-derived CDR1 and CDR2 are SGHAT and FQNNGV. Trimming shortened V by 6 bases and J by 3 bases, and 17 bases separated the two germline ends. The CDR3 region is CASRFAYRGDYGYTF. The DNA for the CDR3 is TGTGCCAGCAGATTCGCTTACCGGGGCGACTATGGCTACACCTTC.

This chain uses TRBV6-5 with TRBJ1-1, with 8 bases lining up with TRBD1. The CDR3 runs 12 residues. J lost 8 bases, V lost 4 bases, and 3 bases had no gene match. Germline CDR1 is MNHEY and CDR2 is SVGAGI. The CDR3 region is CASSSRGLEAFF. The CDR3 DNA follows: TGTGCCAGCAGTTCCAGGGGGCTAGAAGCTTTCTTT.

The chain carries TRBV11-3 and TRBJ2-7; 8 bases are a match to TRBD1. Germline loops: CDR1 SGHNT, CDR2 YENEEA. The CDR3 consists of 18 residues. V was clipped by 0 bases and J by 0 bases; unmatched bases: 10. CDR3 sequence: CASSLDQSGTGISYEQYF. The CDR3 DNA follows: TGTGCCAGCAGCTTAGATCAGAGTGGGACAGGTATCTCCTACGAGCAGTACTTC. The complete variable domain, with remaining parts taken from reference TRBV11-3 and TRBJ2-7, reads EAGVVQSPRYKIIEKKQPVAFWCNPISGHNTLYWYLQNLGQGPELLIRYENEEAVDDSQLPKDRFSAERLKGVDSTLKIQPAELGDSAVYLCASSLDQSGTGISYEQYFGPGTRLTVT.

The chain is built from TRBV28 and TRBJ1-5; 9 nucleotides line up with TRBD1. The germline CDR1 and CDR2 sequences are MDHEN and SYDVKM. The CDR3 consists of 15 residues. V gave up 6 bases and J gave up 4 bases; unmatched junction bases: 7. CDR3 coding DNA: TGTGCCAGCAGCGGTACAGGGGGCTGGAATCAGCCCCAGCATTTT. Translation gives CASSGTGGWNQPQHF.

This clone appeared once. V is TRBV14 and J is TRBJ2-5; D possibly corresponds to TRBD1 (5 bases). Trimming stripped 1 base from V and 2 bases from J, with 29 bases between. There are 21 residues in the CDR3. The V gene's germline CDR1 is SGHDN and CDR2 FVKESK. The CDR3, as DNA: TGTGCCAGCAGCCAAGTAACTCCACTCAGGGATTTTACGTACCCTCAAGAGACCCAGTACTTC. Encoded protein: CASSQVTPLRDFTYPQETQYF. Using reference TRBV14 and TRBJ2-5 for the parts outside the CDR3, the full variable domain is EAGVTQFPSHSVIEKGQTVTLRCDPISGHDNLYWYRRVMGKEIKFLLHFVKESKQDESGMPNNRFLAERTGGTYSTLKVQPAELEDSGVYFCASSQVTPLRDFTYPQETQYFGPGTRLLVL.

This chain's CDR3 is CASSETSFTDTQYF. The CDR3 DNA follows: TGTGCCAGCAGTGAAACTAGCTTCACAGATACGCAGTATTTT. The rearrangement joins TRBV2 to TRBJ2-3; weak D call: TRBD2 (6 bases). The germline V and J ends were trimmed by 2 bases and 2 bases, with 8 bases remaining between them. Germline V lookup: CDR1 SNHLY, CDR2 FYNNEI. The CDR3 loop spans 14 amino acids.

The V and J genes are TRBV11-2 and TRBJ1-1, with 7 bases lining up with TRBD1. After removal of 7 bases from V and 1 base from J, the junction contained 3 bases not matched to a gene. This CDR3 is 13 amino acids long. Germline assignment: CDR1 SGHAT and CDR2 FQNNGV. The CDR3 region has the DNA TGTGCCAGCAACAGGGGCTGGAACACTGAAGCTTTCTTT. Its protein is CASNRGWNTEAFF.

Here the CDR3 reads CASSLGPQGYYGYTF. CDR3 DNA sequence: TGTGCCAGCAGCTTGGGACCTCAGGGGTACTATGGCTACACCTTC. The J gene is TRBJ1-2, the V gene TRBV5-8; TRBD1 might be the D (6 bases). Trimming cost V 0 bases and J 3 bases, with 12 bases left between them. CDR1 and CDR2 from the germline V gene are SGHTS and YDEGEE. This CDR3 has 15 residues. The whole variable domain, remainder taken from reference TRBV5-8 and TRBJ1-2, is EAGVTQSPTHLIKTRGQQATLRCSPISGHTSVYWYQQALGLGLQFLLWYDEGEERNRGNFPPRFSGRQFPNYSSELNVNALELEDSALYLCASSLGPQGYYGYTFGSGTRLTVV.

The chain employs TRBV6-1 and TRBJ1-2; 11 bases agree with TRBD1. V was clipped by 6 bases and J by 2 bases; unmatched bases: 5. Per germline, CDR1 MNHNS and CDR2 SASEGT. The CDR3 is made up of 15 amino acids. For the CDR3, the DNA is TGTGCCAGCAGAGGGACAGGGGGTGGGAACTATGGCTACACCTTC. Its translation: CASRGTGGGNYGYTF.

This clone was observed a single time. The gene calls are TRBV18 and TRBJ1-1, with 9 bases aligning to TRBD1. Germline assignment: CDR1 KGHSH and CDR2 LQKENI. The CDR3 extends over 16 amino acids. Unmatched junction bases numbered 8, after V lost 6 bases and J lost 0 bases. For the CDR3, the DNA is TGTGCCAGCTCCTCCGGGACAGGGACCTTGAACACTGAAGCTTTCTTT. Protein: CASSSGTGTLNTEAFF.

The chain combines TRBV10-3 with TRBJ2-1; 10 bases are a match to TRBD2. V lost 4 bases to trimming and J lost 2 bases; unmatched junction nucleotides: 2. Germline V gene lookup returns CDR1 ENHRY and CDR2 SYGVKD. The CDR3 is made up of 15 amino acids. CDR3 protein: CAISVSGGPYNEQFF. Here the CDR3 DNA reads TGTGCCATCAGTGTTAGCGGGGGGCCCTACAATGAGCAGTTCTTC.

The chain recombines TRBV7-3 with TRBJ1-1; perhaps TRBD1 as D (5 bases). This CDR3 contains 13 residues. V lost 5 bases and J 1 base, leaving 8 bases between the germline ends. The germline gives CDR1 SGHTA, CDR2 FQGTGA. CDR3 sequence (DNA): TGTGCCAGCAGCCCCGGGACGAACACTGAAGCTTTCTTT. Its translation: CASSPGTNTEAFF.

The chain has TRBV6-6 and TRBJ2-3, with D possibly matching TRBD2 (6 bases). The CDR3 spans 15 residues. The germline CDR1 and CDR2 sequences are MNHNY and SVGAGI (reference sequence). V was trimmed by 6 bases and J by 0 bases, leaving 13 bases between them. The CDR3 DNA reads TGTGCCAGCAGAGAGGAGCGGGCAAGCACAGATACGCAGTATTTT. Encoded protein: CASREERASTDTQYF.

The rearrangement joins TRBV19 to TRBJ2-7; TRBD2 aligns across 7 bases. Germline V gene sequence: CDR1 LNHDA, CDR2 SQIVND (reference sequence). The V gene end was trimmed by 8 bases and the J gene end by 4 bases; junction bases not matched to a gene: 8. The length of the CDR3 is 13 residues. Here the CDR3 reads CASGGGGVYEQYF. Written as DNA, the CDR3 is TGTGCCAGTGGGGGGGGAGGGGTTTACGAGCAGTACTTC.

This chain links TRBV30 with TRBJ1-1; tentative D call: TRBD1 (5 bases). Germline V gene lookup returns CDR1 GTSNPN and CDR2 SVGIG (reference sequence). V lost 3 bases and J lost 3, with 11 bases in between. CDR3 length: 13 residues. CDR3 in DNA: TGTGCCTGGAGGTCAGGGATGTACACTGAAGCTTTCTTT. Encoded protein: CAWRSGMYTEAFF. Full variable domain (rest looked up from reference TRBV30 and TRBJ1-1): SQTIHQWPATLVQPVGSPLSLECTVEGTSNPNLYWYRQAAGRGLQLLFYSVGIGQISSEVPQNLSASRPQDRQFILSSKKLLLSDSGFYLCAWRSGMYTEAFFGQGTRLTVV.

This chain joins TRBV7-8 and TRBJ1-3, with D unclear. In germline, CDR1 is SGHVS, CDR2 FQNEAQ. Trimming shortened V by 4 bases and J by 0 bases, and 13 bases separated the two germline ends. CDR3 length: 16 residues. CDR3 nucleotides: TGTGCCAGCAGCTCCGGACGGAGTTACTCTGGAAACACCATATATTTT. Its protein product is CASSSGRSYSGNTIYF. The variable domain in full, completed from reference TRBV7-8 and TRBJ1-3, reads GAGVSQSPRYKVAKRGQDVALRCDPISGHVSLFWYQQALGQGPEFLTYFQNEAQLDKSGLPSDRFFAERPEGSVSTLKIQRTQQEDSAVYLCASSSGRSYSGNTIYFGEGSWLTVV.

The chain couples TRBV5-4 to TRBJ2-5, with 10 bases aligning to TRBD1. The J segment lost 5 bases and the V segment lost 4 bases, leaving 5 bases of the junction unmatched. The CDR3 sequence is 14 residues long. CDR1 SGHNT and CDR2 YYREEE come from the germline V gene (reference sequence). CDR3: CASSKTGGYETQYF. CDR3 sequence (DNA): TGTGCCAGCAGCAAGACAGGGGGCTACGAGACCCAGTACTTC.

The rearrangement joins TRBV9 to TRBJ2-1; the D is unclear. The germline V and J ends were trimmed by 0 bases and 0 bases, with 13 bases remaining between them. CDR1 is SGDLS, CDR2 YYNGEE, per germline. The CDR3 runs to 17 residues. The CDR3: CASSVEPWSSSYNEQFF. The CDR3 DNA sequence: TGTGCCAGCAGCGTAGAGCCTTGGTCTAGCTCCTACAATGAGCAGTTCTTC.

This sequence joins TRBV6-1 and TRBJ2-5, with TRBD1 matching over 10 bases. Trimming took 7 bases from V and 5 from J; bases not matched to a gene: 7. This CDR3 comprises 14 residues. Per germline, CDR1 MNHNS and CDR2 SASEGT. CDR3 in amino acids: CASKRDRGRETQYF. The CDR3 DNA sequence: TGTGCCAGCAAGAGGGACAGGGGACGGGAGACCCAGTACTTC.

The chain joins TRBV18 to TRBJ1-1; the D gene is possibly TRBD1 (6 bases). Trimming left V 4 bases short and J 4 bases short, with 13 bases between. The CDR3 length is 14 residues. Per the germline V gene, CDR1 is KGHSH and CDR2 is LQKENI. The CDR3 DNA reads TGTGCCAGCTCACGGGCCGAGGGGGGCACTGAAGCTTTCTTT. As protein: CASSRAEGGTEAFF. Using reference TRBV18 and TRBJ1-1 for the parts outside the CDR3, the full variable domain is NAGVMQNPRHLVRRRGQEARLRCSPMKGHSHVYWYRQLPEEGLKFMVYLQKENIIDESGMPKERFSAEFPKEGPSILRIQQVVRGDSAAYFCASSRAEGGTEAFFGQGTRLTVV.

The chain links TRBV11-3 to TRBJ2-1; D is undetermined. This CDR3 contains 14 residues. Germline V gives CDR1 SGHNT, CDR2 YENEEA. Trimming took 1 base from V and 2 from J, leaving 6 bases between them. CDR3 in DNA: TGTGCCAGCAGCTTAGCCAGCCCCTACAATGAGCAGTTCTTC. The encoded protein is CASSLASPYNEQFF.

This rearrangement joins TRBV5-1 to TRBJ2-3; D is perhaps TRBD1 (6 bases). The V end lost 2 bases, the J end lost 3 bases, and 7 bases lay between the germline ends. The length of the CDR3 is 13 residues. Germline CDR1 SGHRS, CDR2 YFSETQ. The CDR3 coding sequence is TGCGCCAGCAGCTTCGACAGGACAGATACGCAGTATTTT. This translates into CASSFDRTDTQYF.

This clone was counted a single time. The chain employs TRBV19 and TRBJ2-1; D unresolved. The CDR3 has 16 amino acids. Germline V gene data show CDR1 as LNHDA and CDR2 as SQIVND (reference sequence). V shed 4 bases and J shed 5 bases, with 18 bases lying between them. The CDR3 DNA sequence: TGTGCCAGTAGTAAACAAGGTGCCTTTCCCAACAATGAGCAGTTCTTC. Amino acids: CASSKQGAFPNNEQFF.

The chain recombines TRBV19 with TRBJ1-5; TRBD1 agrees at 9 bases. Germline loops: CDR1 LNHDA, CDR2 SQIVND (reference sequence). This CDR3 is built from 13 residues. The J segment lost 7 bases and the V segment lost 6 bases, leaving 4 bases of the junction unmatched. CDR3 in amino acids: CASRDRGRQPQHF. The CDR3 DNA follows: TGTGCCAGTAGAGACAGGGGGAGGCAGCCCCAGCATTTT.

Comments on this clone: Sequence at one end of the junction differs from germline and may be a read error. V is TRBV5-6 and J is TRBJ1-1, with 11 bases identical to TRBD1. CDR1 is SGHDT and CDR2 is YYEEEE in the germline V gene. This CDR3 has 14 residues. Here the CDR3 DNA reads TGTGCCAGCAGCTCGCCCTGGACAGGGGGCGCCCCCCAATTT. This gives the protein CASSSPWTGGAPQF.

This chain connects TRBV14 to TRBJ2-1, with a weak D call TRBD1 (5 bases). The CDR3 has 17 amino acids. CDR1 and CDR2 from the germline V gene are SGHDN and FVKESK. The V and J ends lost 5 bases and 4 bases respectively, with 21 bases between them. CDR3 DNA: TGTGCCAGCAGCTCGCAGTCACAGGCAGGGTTTTACAATGAGCAGTTCTTC. It codes for CASSSQSQAGFYNEQFF.

J is TRBJ2-3 and V is TRBV10-2; TRBD2 aligns across 15 bases. J lost 4 bases, V lost 10 bases, and 9 bases had no gene match. CDR3 length: 16 residues. Germline V gene lookup returns CDR1 WSHSY and CDR2 SAAADI. The CDR3 region has the DNA TGCGCCATCAGGACTAGCGGGAGGGGAGGAGCAGATACGCAGTATTTT. It specifies CAIRTSGRGGADTQYF.

The CDR3, as DNA: TGCAGCGTTGAGGGCCACTACGAGCAGTACTTC. It specifies CSVEGHYEQYF. The chain recombines TRBV29-1 with TRBJ2-7; D is undetermined. With 3 bases removed from V and 3 bases from J, the gap between germline ends came to 6 bases. CDR1 SQVTM and CDR2 ANQGSEA come from the germline V gene. This CDR3 has 11 residues.

The chain carries TRBV4-1 and TRBJ2-7; maybe TRBD2 (6 bases). This CDR3 region has 15 residues. In germline, CDR1 is MGHRA, CDR2 YSYEKL. The V end was cut by 4 bases, the J end by 6 bases, with 19 bases between. The DNA of the CDR3 is TGCGCCAGCAGCCCGATCGGCGGGAAGGGCGCCGAGCAGTACTTC. Translated, it gives CASSPIGGKGAEQYF.

The CDR3 is CASSQEVPDRGGDEQFF. For the CDR3, the DNA is TGCGCCAGCAGCCAAGAGGTCCCGGACAGGGGAGGGGATGAGCAGTTCTTC. The V gene is TRBV4-3, the J gene TRBJ2-1; 9 bases map to TRBD1. Germline V lookup: CDR1 LGHNA, CDR2 YSLEER. This CDR3 is built from 17 residues. Trimming at V came to 0 bases and at J to 8 bases, leaving 11 bases not matched to a gene.